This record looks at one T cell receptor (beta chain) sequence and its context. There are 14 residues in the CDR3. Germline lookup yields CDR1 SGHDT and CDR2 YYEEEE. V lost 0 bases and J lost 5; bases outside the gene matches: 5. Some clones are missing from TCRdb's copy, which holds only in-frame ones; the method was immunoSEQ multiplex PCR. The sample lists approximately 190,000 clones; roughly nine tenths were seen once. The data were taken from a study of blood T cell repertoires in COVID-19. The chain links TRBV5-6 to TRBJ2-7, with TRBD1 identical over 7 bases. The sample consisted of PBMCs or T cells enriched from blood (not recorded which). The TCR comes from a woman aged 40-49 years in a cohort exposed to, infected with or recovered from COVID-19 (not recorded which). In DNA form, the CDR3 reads TGTGCCAGCAGCTTGGGACAGGGATTCCACGAGCAGTACTTC. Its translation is CASSLGQGFHEQYF.